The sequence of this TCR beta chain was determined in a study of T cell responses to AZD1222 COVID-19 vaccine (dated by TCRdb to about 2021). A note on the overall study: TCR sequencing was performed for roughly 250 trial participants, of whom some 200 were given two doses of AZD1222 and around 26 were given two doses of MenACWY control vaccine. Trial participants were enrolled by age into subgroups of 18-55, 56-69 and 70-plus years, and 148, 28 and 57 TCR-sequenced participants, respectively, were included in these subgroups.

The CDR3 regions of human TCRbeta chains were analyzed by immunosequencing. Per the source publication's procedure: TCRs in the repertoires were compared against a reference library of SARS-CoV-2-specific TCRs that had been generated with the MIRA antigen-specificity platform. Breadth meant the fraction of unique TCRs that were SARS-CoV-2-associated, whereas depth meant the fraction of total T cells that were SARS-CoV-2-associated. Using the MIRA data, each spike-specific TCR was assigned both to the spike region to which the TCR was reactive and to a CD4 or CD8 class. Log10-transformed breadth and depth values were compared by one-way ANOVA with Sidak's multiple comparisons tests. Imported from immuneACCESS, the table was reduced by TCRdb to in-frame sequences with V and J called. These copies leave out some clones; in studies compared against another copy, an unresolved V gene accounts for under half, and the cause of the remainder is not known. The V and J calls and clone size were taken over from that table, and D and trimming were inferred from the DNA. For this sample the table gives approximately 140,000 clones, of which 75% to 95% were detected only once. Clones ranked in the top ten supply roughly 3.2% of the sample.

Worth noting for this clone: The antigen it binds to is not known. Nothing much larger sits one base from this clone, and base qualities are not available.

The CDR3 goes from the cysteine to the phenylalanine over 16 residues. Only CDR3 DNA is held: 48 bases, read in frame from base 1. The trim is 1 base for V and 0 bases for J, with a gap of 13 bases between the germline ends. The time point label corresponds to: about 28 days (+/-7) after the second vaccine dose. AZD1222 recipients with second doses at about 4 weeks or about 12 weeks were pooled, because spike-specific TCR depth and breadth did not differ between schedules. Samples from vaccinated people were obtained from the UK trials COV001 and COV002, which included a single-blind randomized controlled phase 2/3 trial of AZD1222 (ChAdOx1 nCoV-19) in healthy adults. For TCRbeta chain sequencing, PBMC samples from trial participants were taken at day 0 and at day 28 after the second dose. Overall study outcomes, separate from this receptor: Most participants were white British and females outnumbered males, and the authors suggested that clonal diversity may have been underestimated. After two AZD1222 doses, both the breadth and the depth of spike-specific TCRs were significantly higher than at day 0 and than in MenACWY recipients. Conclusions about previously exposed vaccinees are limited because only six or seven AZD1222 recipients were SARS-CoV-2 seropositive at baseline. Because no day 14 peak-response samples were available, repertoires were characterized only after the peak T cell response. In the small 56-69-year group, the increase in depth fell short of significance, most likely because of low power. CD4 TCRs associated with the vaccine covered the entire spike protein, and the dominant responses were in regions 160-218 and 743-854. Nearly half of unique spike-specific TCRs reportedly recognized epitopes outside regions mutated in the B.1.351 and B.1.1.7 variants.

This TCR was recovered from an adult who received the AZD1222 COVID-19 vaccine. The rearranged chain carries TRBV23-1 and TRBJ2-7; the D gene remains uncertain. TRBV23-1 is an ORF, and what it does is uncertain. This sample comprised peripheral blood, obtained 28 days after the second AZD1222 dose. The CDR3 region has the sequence CASSQLPATSSYEQYF. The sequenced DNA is TGCGCCAGCAGTCAATTACCGGCGACGAGCTCCTACGAGCAGTACTTC.